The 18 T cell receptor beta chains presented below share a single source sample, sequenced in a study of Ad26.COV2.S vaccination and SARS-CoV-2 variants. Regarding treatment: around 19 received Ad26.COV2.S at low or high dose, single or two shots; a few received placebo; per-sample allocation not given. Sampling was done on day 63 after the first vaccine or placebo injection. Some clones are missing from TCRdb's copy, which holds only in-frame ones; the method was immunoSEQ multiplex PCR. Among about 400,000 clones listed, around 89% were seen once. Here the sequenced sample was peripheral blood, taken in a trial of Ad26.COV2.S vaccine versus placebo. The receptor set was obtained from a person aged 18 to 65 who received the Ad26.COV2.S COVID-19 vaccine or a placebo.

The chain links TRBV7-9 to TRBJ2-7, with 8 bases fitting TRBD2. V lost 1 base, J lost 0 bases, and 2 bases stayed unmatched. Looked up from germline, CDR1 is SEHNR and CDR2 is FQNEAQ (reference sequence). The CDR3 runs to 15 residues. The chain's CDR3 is CASSLVSGDSYEQYF. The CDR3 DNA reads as TGTGCCAGCAGCTTAGTTAGCGGGGACTCCTACGAGCAGTACTTC.

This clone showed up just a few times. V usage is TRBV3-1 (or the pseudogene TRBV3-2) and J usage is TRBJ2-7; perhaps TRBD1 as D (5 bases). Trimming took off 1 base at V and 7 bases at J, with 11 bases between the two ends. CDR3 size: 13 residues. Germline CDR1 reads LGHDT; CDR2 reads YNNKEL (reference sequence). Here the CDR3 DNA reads TGTGCCAGCAGCCAAGCGTCAGGGCTGGAGCAGTACTTC. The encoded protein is CASSQASGLEQYF.

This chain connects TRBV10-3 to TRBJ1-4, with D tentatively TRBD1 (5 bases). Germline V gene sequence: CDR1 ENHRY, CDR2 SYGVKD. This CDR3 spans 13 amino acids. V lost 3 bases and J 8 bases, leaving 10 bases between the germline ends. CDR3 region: CAISDWGSEKLFF. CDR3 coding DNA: TGTGCCATCAGTGATTGGGGGTCCGAAAAACTGTTTTTT.

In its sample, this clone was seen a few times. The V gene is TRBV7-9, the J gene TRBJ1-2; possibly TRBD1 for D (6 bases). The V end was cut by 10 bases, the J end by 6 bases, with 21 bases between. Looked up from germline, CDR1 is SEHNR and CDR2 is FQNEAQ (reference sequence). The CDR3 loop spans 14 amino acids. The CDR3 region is CATSAAGAGDGYTF. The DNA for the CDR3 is TGTGCCACCTCTGCGGCGGGGGCGGGAGATGGCTACACCTTC.

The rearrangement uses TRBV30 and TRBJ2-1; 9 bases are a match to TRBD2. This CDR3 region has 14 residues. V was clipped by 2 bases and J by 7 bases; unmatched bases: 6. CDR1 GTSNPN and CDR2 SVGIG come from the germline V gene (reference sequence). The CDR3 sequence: CAWSLGTSRNEQFF. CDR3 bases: TGTGCCTGGAGTCTCGGGACTAGCAGAAATGAGCAGTTCTTC.

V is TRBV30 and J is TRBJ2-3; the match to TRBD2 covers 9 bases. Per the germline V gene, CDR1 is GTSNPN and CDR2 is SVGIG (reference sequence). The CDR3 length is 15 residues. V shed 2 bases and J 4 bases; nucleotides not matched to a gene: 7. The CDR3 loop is CAWSSGREGSDTQYF. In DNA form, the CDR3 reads TGTGCCTGGAGTTCCGGGCGGGAGGGCTCAGATACGCAGTATTTT.

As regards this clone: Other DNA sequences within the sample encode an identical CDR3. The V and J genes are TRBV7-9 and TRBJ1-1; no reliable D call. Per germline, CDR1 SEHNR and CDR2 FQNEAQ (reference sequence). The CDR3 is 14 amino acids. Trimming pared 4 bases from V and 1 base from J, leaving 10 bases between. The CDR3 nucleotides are TGTGCCAGCAGCTCAGGACGGACGAACACTGAAGCTTTCTTT. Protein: CASSSGRTNTEAFF. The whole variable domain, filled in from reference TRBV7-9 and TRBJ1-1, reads DTGVSQNPRHKITKRGQNVTFRCDPISEHNRLYWYRQTLGQGPEFLTYFQNEAQLEKSRLLSDRFSAERPKGSFSTLEIQRTEQGDSAMYLCASSSGRTNTEAFFGQGTRLTVV.

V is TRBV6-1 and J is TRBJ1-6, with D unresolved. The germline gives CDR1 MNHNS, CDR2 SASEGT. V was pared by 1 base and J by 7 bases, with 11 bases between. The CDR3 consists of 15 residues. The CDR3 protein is CASSEGSQMNSPLHF. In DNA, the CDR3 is TGTGCCAGCAGTGAAGGTTCCCAGATGAATTCACCCCTCCACTTT.

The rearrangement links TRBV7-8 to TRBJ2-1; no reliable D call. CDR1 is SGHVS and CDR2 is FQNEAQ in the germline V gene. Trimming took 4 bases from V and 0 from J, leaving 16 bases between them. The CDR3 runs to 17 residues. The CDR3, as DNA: TGTGCCAGCAGCTCCCTACCCCTTAGAGACTCCTACAATGAGCAGTTCTTC. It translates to CASSSLPLRDSYNEQFF.

The CDR3 sequence is CATRAKLVPDTQYF. The CDR3 DNA follows: TGTGCCACCCGGGCTAAGCTAGTCCCAGATACGCAGTATTTT. The V call is TRBV19, the J call TRBJ2-3; D gene ambiguous. This CDR3 comprises 14 residues. Germline lookup yields CDR1 LNHDA and CDR2 SQIVND (reference sequence). Between the trimmed V and J ends, which lost 10 bases and 4 bases, there was a span of 18 bases.

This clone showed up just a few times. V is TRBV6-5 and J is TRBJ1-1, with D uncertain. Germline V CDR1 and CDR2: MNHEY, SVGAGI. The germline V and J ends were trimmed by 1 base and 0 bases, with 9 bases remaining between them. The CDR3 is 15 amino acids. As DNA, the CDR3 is TGTGCCAGCAGTTACTACCGCGGCATGAACACTGAAGCTTTCTTT. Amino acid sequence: CASSYYRGMNTEAFF.

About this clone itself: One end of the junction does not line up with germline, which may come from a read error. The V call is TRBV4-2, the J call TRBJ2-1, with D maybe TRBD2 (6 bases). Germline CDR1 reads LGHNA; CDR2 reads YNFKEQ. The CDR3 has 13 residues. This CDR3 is CASSQGAGNEQFF. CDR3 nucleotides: TGTGCCAGCAGTCAAGGAGCGGGCAATGAGCAGTTCTTC.

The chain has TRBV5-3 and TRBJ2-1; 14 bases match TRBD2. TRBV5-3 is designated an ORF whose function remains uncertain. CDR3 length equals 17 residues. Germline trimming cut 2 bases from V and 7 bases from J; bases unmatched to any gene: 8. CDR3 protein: CARSFTGLAGEINEQFF. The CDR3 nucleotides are TGTGCCAGAAGCTTCACGGGACTAGCGGGAGAAATTAATGAGCAGTTCTTC.

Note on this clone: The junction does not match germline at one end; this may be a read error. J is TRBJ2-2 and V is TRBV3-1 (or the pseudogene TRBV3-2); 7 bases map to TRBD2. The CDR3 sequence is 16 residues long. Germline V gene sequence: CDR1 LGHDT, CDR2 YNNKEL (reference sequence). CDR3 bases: TGTGCCAGCAGACAAGCGGGGAAAAAGAACACCGGGGAGCTGTTTTTT. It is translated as CASRQAGKKNTGELFF.

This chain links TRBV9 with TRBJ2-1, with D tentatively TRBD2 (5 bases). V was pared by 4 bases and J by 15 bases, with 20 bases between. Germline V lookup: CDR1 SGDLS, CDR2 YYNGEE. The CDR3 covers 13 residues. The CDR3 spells CASSLHIGSVRFF. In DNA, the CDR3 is TGTGCCAGCAGCCTCCACATAGGTAGCGTGAGGTTCTTC.

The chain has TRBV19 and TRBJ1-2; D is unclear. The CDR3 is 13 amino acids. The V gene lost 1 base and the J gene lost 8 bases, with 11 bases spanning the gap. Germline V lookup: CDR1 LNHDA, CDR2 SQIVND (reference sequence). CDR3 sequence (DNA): TGTGCCAGTAGTATAGTTGGGAGTCGGGGCTACACCTTC. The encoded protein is CASSIVGSRGYTF.

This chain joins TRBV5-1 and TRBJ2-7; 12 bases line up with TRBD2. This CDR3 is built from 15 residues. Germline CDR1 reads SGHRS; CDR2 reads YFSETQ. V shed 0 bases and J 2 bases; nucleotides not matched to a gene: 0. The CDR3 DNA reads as TGCGCCAGCAGCTTGGGGACTAGCGGGACCTACGAGCAGTACTTC. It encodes CASSLGTSGTYEQYF.

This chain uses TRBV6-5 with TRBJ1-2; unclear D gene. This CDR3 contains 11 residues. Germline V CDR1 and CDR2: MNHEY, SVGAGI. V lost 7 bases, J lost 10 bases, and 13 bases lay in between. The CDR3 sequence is CASTQARAYTF. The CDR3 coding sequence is TGTGCCAGCACCCAGGCGAGGGCCTACACCTTC.